These T cell receptor beta chains were read from a single sample in a study of glioma-infiltrating T cells. Via MiXCR, TCRdb re-called the multiplex PCR reads, giving one row per CDR3 protein. The profile covers under 150,000 distinct CDR3 sequences, with about 22% appearing a single time and about 30% taken by the ten largest. Sequencing was carried out using glioma tissue, nonneoplastic brain tissue, or PBMCs (not recorded which). Receptors originate from a human donor with low-grade glioma or glioblastoma, undergoing nonglioma brain surgery, or in good health (not recorded which). The CDR3 runs from the conserved cysteine through the conserved F or W. Each record gives: D gene, V gene, J gene, CDR3 protein. D genes are given only for firm matches.

d_gene: TRBD1; v_gene: TRBV29-1; j_gene: TRBJ2-3; CDR3aa: CSVHQKGAGTDTQYF
d_gene: .; v_gene: TRBV3-1; j_gene: TRBJ1-4; CDR3aa: CASSLTSFRENEKLFF
d_gene: TRBD1; v_gene: TRBV7-2; j_gene: TRBJ1-1; CDR3aa: CASSFVARGLTEAFF
d_gene: TRBD1; v_gene: TRBV4-2; j_gene: TRBJ2-1; CDR3aa: CASSQELTGGLNEQFF
d_gene: TRBD1; v_gene: TRBV15; j_gene: TRBJ2-3; CDR3aa: CATSSLGQGVDTQYF
d_gene: .; v_gene: TRBV12-3/TRBV12-4; j_gene: TRBJ1-6; CDR3aa: CASRASGNSPLHF
d_gene: TRBD1; v_gene: TRBV24-1; j_gene: TRBJ2-1; CDR3aa: CATSDLIPGQIYNEQFF
d_gene: .; v_gene: TRBV28; j_gene: TRBJ1-1; CDR3aa: CASSLVSGLSSPRTEAFF
d_gene: .; v_gene: TRBV7-7; j_gene: TRBJ2-3; CDR3aa: CASSLFGRTDTQYF
d_gene: TRBD1; v_gene: TRBV7-9; j_gene: TRBJ2-1; CDR3aa: CASSSRDRVGNEQFF
d_gene: .; v_gene: TRBV24-1; j_gene: TRBJ2-3; CDR3aa: CATSDPGPSVADTQYF
d_gene: .; v_gene: TRBV18; j_gene: TRBJ1-2; CDR3aa: CASTSTASYGYTF
d_gene: TRBD1; v_gene: TRBV15; j_gene: TRBJ1-5; CDR3aa: CATSRLGQGGDQPQHF
d_gene: .; v_gene: TRBV3-1; j_gene: TRBJ2-5; CDR3aa: CASSQKETQYF
d_gene: .; v_gene: TRBV10-2; j_gene: TRBJ2-5; CDR3aa: CASSVLGQETQYF
d_gene: .; v_gene: TRBV6-1; j_gene: TRBJ2-5; CDR3aa: CASSRLDRQKGTQYF
d_gene: TRBD1; v_gene: TRBV24-1; j_gene: TRBJ2-1; CDR3aa: CATSRQGRHEQFF
d_gene: .; v_gene: TRBV25-1; j_gene: TRBJ2-3; CDR3aa: CASPVRVDTQYF
d_gene: .; v_gene: TRBV6-1; j_gene: TRBJ1-1; CDR3aa: CASSRQLGTEAFF